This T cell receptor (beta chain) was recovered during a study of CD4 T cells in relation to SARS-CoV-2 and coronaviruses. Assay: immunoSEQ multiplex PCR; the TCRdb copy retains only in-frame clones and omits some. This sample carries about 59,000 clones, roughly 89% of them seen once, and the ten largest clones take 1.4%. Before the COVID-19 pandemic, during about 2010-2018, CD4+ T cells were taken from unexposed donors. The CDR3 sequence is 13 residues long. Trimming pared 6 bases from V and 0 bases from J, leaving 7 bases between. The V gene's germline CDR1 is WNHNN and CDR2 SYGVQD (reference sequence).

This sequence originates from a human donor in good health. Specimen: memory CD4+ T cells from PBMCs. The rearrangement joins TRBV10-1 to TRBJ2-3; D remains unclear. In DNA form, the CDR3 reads TGCGCCAGCAGGAAGGACAGCACAGATACGCAGTATTTT. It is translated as CASRKDSTDTQYF.